Shown below are 15 T cell receptor beta chains from a single sample sequenced in a study of T cell changes during pregnancy in multiple sclerosis. The protocol was immunoSEQ multiplex PCR, while the TCRdb copy is restricted to in-frame clones and leaves out a portion. The sample lists 80,000 to 100,000 clones; around nine tenths were seen once. This specimen consisted of peripheral blood, obtained in the second trimester of pregnancy. These receptors originate from a female donor in good health, enrolled as a control in a pregnancy study.

The chain recombines TRBV10-1 with TRBJ1-1; 7 bases are a match to TRBD1. CDR1 WNHNN and CDR2 SYGVQD come from the germline V gene (reference sequence). CDR3 length: 13 amino acids. Unmatched junction bases numbered 2, after V lost 3 bases and J lost 4 bases. CDR3 sequence: CASSEQGSTEAFF. CDR3 bases: TGCGCCAGCAGTGAACAGGGGTCCACTGAAGCTTTCTTT.

The rearrangement joins TRBV5-4 to TRBJ2-5, with 7 bases identical to TRBD1. CDR3 length equals 15 residues. Germline trimming cut 4 bases from V and 2 bases from J; bases unmatched to any gene: 8. Germline V gene sequence: CDR1 SGHNT, CDR2 YYREEE (reference sequence). The CDR3 region is CASSPIRDSQETQYF. The CDR3 nucleotides read TGTGCCAGCAGCCCCATCCGGGACAGTCAAGAGACCCAGTACTTC.

This clone was found once. The CDR3 spells CASSRAGVAGGNEQFF. CDR3 nucleotide sequence: TGTGCCAGCAGTCGTGCGGGGGTAGCGGGGGGGAATGAGCAGTTCTTC. The genes are TRBV6-6 and TRBJ2-1; 11 nucleotides match TRBD2. V shed 5 bases and J 7 bases; nucleotides not matched to a gene: 10. In germline, CDR1 is MNHNY, CDR2 SVGAGI (reference sequence). The CDR3 consists of 16 residues.

The chain has TRBV19 and TRBJ1-1; D ambiguous. CDR3 length: 15 residues. Germline values: CDR1 LNHDA, CDR2 SQIVND (reference sequence). V shed 2 bases and J shed 1 base, with 11 bases lying between them. This CDR3 reads CASSIWNRENTEAFF. The CDR3 DNA is TGTGCCAGTAGTATATGGAACAGAGAGAACACTGAAGCTTTCTTT.

The V and J genes are TRBV6-1 and TRBJ1-5; D gene ambiguous. This CDR3 is built from 9 residues. In germline, CDR1 is MNHNS, CDR2 SASEGT. With 11 bases removed from V and 6 bases from J, the gap between germline ends came to 5 bases. The CDR3 bases are TGTGCCGGCGGTCAGCCCCAGCATTTT. Protein sequence: CAGGQPQHF.

The CDR3 DNA reads TGTGCCAGCACCGCGTCCCGGACCGGGGGTGGCTACACCTTC. Amino acids: CASTASRTGGGYTF. The J gene is TRBJ1-2, the V gene TRBV7-8; tentatively, D is TRBD1 (5 bases). V shed 7 bases and J shed 7 bases, with 19 bases lying between them. The V gene's germline CDR1 is SGHVS and CDR2 FQNEAQ. CDR3 size: 14 residues.

This chain connects TRBV5-1 to TRBJ1-1; 7 bases fit TRBD1. Germline V gene lookup returns CDR1 SGHRS and CDR2 YFSETQ. This CDR3 comprises 16 residues. Unmatched junction bases numbered 10, after V lost 0 bases and J lost 5 bases. CDR3 bases: TGCGCCAGCAGCTTGGGGGTAGGGGGCGCGGGAACTGAAGCTTTCTTT. Translating gives CASSLGVGGAGTEAFF.

This clone was counted between two and nine times. This chain connects TRBV19 to TRBJ1-6, with TRBD1 identical over 8 bases. CDR3 length: 15 amino acids. V dropped 3 bases and J dropped 7; count of bases not matched to a gene: 5. Looked up from germline, CDR1 is LNHDA and CDR2 is SQIVND (reference sequence). CDR3 protein: CASSISGTGNSPLHF. The CDR3, as DNA: TGTGCCAGTAGTATTTCCGGGACAGGCAATTCACCCCTCCACTTT.

The CDR3, as DNA: TGTGCCAGCAGCCCGGTTTTAGGGGATTCCTACGAGCAGTACTTC. The encoded protein is CASSPVLGDSYEQYF. This chain connects TRBV7-2 to TRBJ2-7, with a possible D match to TRBD1 (5 bases). Germline CDR1 and CDR2: SGHTA and FQGNSA. Trimming took off 5 bases at V and 1 base at J, with 15 bases between the two ends. The CDR3 runs 15 residues.

This clone turned up a few times. The gene calls are TRBV7-9 and TRBJ2-7; 7 bases map to TRBD1. V dropped 7 bases and J dropped 2; count of bases not matched to a gene: 8. This CDR3 region has 14 residues. Germline CDR1 SEHNR, CDR2 FQNEAQ (reference sequence). The CDR3 DNA reads as TGTGCCAGCACCATTGACAGGGATCCCTACGAGCAGTACTTC. Translation gives CASTIDRDPYEQYF.

The chain combines TRBV5-8 with TRBJ1-2; 10 bases are shared with TRBD1. CDR3 size: 13 residues. Germline CDR1 is SGHTS and CDR2 is YDEGEE. Trimming cost V 5 bases and J 9 bases; bases outside gene matches: 7. CDR3 nucleotide sequence: TGTGCCAGCAGTTCCGGGACAGGGGTGCGCTACACCTTC. It specifies CASSSGTGVRYTF.

This chain connects TRBV27 to TRBJ1-2; no definite D call. CDR3 length equals 18 residues. From germline, CDR1 is MNHEY and CDR2 SMNVEV (reference sequence). With 5 bases removed from V and 3 bases from J, the gap between germline ends came to 25 bases. DNA of the CDR3: TGTGCCAGCAGTCCACGACCCCCCGCAGGCCCTGATGACTATGGCTACACCTTC. It is translated as CASSPRPPAGPDDYGYTF.

This clone came up a few times. The rearrangement links TRBV6-4 to TRBJ2-1; TRBD1 matches at 9 bases. Germline CDR1 and CDR2: MRHNA and SNTAGT. The CDR3 runs 16 residues. V shed 6 bases and J 0 bases; nucleotides not matched to a gene: 6. Written as DNA, the CDR3 is TGTGCCAGCAGCATCAGACAGGGGGACTCCTACAATGAGCAGTTCTTC. As protein: CASSIRQGDSYNEQFF.

The rearrangement links TRBV2 to TRBJ1-2; D gene ambiguous. CDR3 size: 12 residues. V gave up 8 bases and J gave up 5 bases, with 12 bases separating them. Per germline, CDR1 SNHLY and CDR2 FYNNEI. The CDR3 sequence is CASFPQKYGYTF. In DNA form, the CDR3 reads TGTGCCAGCTTCCCTCAGAAATATGGCTACACCTTC.

The V and J genes are TRBV27 and TRBJ2-7, with D tentatively TRBD1 (6 bases). The CDR3 is made up of 12 amino acids. The ends were cut back, 8 bases at V and 8 bases at J, with 16 bases in the middle. Per the germline V gene, CDR1 is MNHEY and CDR2 is SMNVEV (reference sequence). The CDR3 region has the DNA TGTGCCAGCCTCCAGGGTGGGGGCAAGCAGTACTTC. This translates into CASLQGGGKQYF.